The 31 T cell receptor beta chains reported below all come from one sample, sequenced in a study of beta chain features in type 1 diabetes. Study-level findings and limits: Type 1 diabetes patients had TCRB CDR3s that were shorter (moderately but significantly so) in all four CD4+ subsets.

The whole isolated RNA underwent reverse transcription, so sequencing captured expressed TCRB transcripts. Generated by immunoSEQ multiplex PCR, the TCRdb table keeps only in-frame clones and is missing some. The sample lists 300,000 or so clones; roughly an eighth were seen once. These receptors' antigens are unknown. Sequenced input: naive CD4+ T cells from blood. These receptors all stem from a man aged 30-40 years with type 1 diabetes.

V is TRBV4-3 and J is TRBJ1-4, with 8 bases aligning to TRBD1. V dropped 1 base and J dropped 5; count of bases not matched to a gene: 6. This CDR3 comprises 16 residues. Germline V gives CDR1 LGHNA, CDR2 YSLEER. The CDR3 reads CASSQASGGLNEKLFF. The CDR3 nucleotides are TGCGCCAGCAGCCAAGCTTCAGGGGGCCTAAATGAAAAACTGTTTTTT.

The chain joins TRBV2 to TRBJ2-5; no clear D gene. CDR1 is SNHLY, CDR2 FYNNEI, per germline. This CDR3 is built from 13 residues. V was clipped by 0 bases and J by 5 bases, with 7 bases between them. DNA for the CDR3: TGTGCCAGCAGTGAAGCAGGCAGGGAGACCCAGTACTTC. Its protein product is CASSEAGRETQYF.

V gene TRBV19 combines with J gene TRBJ2-7, with D possibly TRBD1 on 6 matching bases. The CDR3 sequence is 15 residues long. Per germline, CDR1 LNHDA and CDR2 SQIVND (reference sequence). V lost 6 bases to trimming and J lost 0 bases, with 15 bases between them. The CDR3 spells CASRNRDTLSYEQYF. As DNA, the CDR3 is TGTGCCAGTAGAAACCGGGACACCCTCTCCTACGAGCAGTACTTC.

This chain links TRBV7-3 with TRBJ2-5; weak D call: TRBD2 (5 bases). CDR3 length: 14 residues. CDR1 is SGHTA, CDR2 FQGTGA, per germline. The V end lost 5 bases, the J end lost 2 bases, and 12 bases lay between the germline ends. CDR3 in DNA: TGTGCCAGCAGCCGAGTGGGCGGGCAAGAGACCCAGTACTTC. It encodes CASSRVGGQETQYF.

This clone showed up just a few times. The rearrangement joins TRBV25-1 to TRBJ2-1, with D hard to call. Germline loops: CDR1 MGHDK, CDR2 SYGVNS. CDR3 length equals 11 residues. The V and J ends lost 5 bases and 4 bases respectively, with 3 bases between them. This chain's CDR3 is CASSYYNEQFF. As DNA, the CDR3 is TGTGCCAGCAGTTATTACAATGAGCAGTTCTTC.

The rearrangement joins TRBV5-1 to TRBJ2-7, with 10 positions matching TRBD2. The CDR3 runs 16 residues. CDR1 is SGHRS, CDR2 YFSETQ, per germline. Trimming took 0 bases from V and 3 from J; bases not matched to a gene: 6. In DNA form, the CDR3 reads TGCGCCAGCAGCTTGGAACTAGCGGGGCCATACTACGAGCAGTACTTC. Its translation: CASSLELAGPYYEQYF.

V gene TRBV6-5 combines with J gene TRBJ1-1; D is undetermined. The germline gives CDR1 MNHEY, CDR2 SVGAGI. The CDR3 loop spans 13 amino acids. V dropped 4 bases and J dropped 3 bases, with 9 bases sitting between them. In DNA, the CDR3 is TGTGCCAGCAGTTGGGTACGGGACACTGAAGCTTTCTTT. Encoded protein: CASSWVRDTEAFF.

J is TRBJ1-1 and V is TRBV29-1; 8 bases align to TRBD1. The V gene end was trimmed by 7 bases and the J gene end by 1 base; junction bases not matched to a gene: 5. Per the germline V gene, CDR1 is SQVTM and CDR2 is ANQGSEA. The CDR3 runs to 13 residues. CDR3 in DNA: TGCAGCGCCGGACAGGGAAGGAACACTGAAGCTTTCTTT. As protein: CSAGQGRNTEAFF.

The gene calls are TRBV7-2 and TRBJ1-2, with D hard to call. V gave up 1 base and J gave up 5 bases, with 14 bases separating them. Germline assignment: CDR1 SGHTA and CDR2 FQGNSA. The CDR3 length is 15 residues. The CDR3 is CASSLDLGPWYGYTF. CDR3 in DNA: TGTGCCAGCAGCTTAGATCTGGGCCCATGGTATGGCTACACCTTC.

This clone was counted only a few times. This sequence joins TRBV6-5 and TRBJ1-2; D remains unclear. Trimming cost V 0 bases and J 7 bases, with 18 bases left between them. CDR1 is MNHEY and CDR2 is SVGAGI in the germline V gene. The CDR3 is made up of 16 amino acids. CDR3 region: CASSYSQPAAKAGYTF. As DNA, the CDR3 is TGTGCCAGCAGTTACTCGCAGCCGGCAGCGAAAGCTGGCTACACCTTC.

This clone was counted a few times. The same CDR3 is also encoded by other DNA sequences in this sample. The V gene is TRBV28, the J gene TRBJ2-7; D is unresolved. The V gene lost 3 bases and the J gene lost 2 bases, with 5 bases spanning the gap. CDR3 length: 12 amino acids. Germline-derived CDR1 and CDR2 are MDHEN and SYDVKM. CDR3 in amino acids: CASSFSTYEQYF. The CDR3 region has the DNA TGTGCCAGCAGTTTTAGTACCTACGAGCAGTACTTC.

The rearrangement joins TRBV29-1 to TRBJ2-3; D might be TRBD2 (5 bases). The germline V gene encodes CDR1 SQVTM and CDR2 ANQGSEA. The CDR3 has 15 amino acids. Trimming took off 3 bases at V and 0 bases at J, with 13 bases between the two ends. The CDR3 DNA follows: TGCAGCGTTGAGACGAACGGCGGGAGCACAGATACGCAGTATTTT. This encodes CSVETNGGSTDTQYF.

This clone was seen more than once but under ten times. V is TRBV30 and J is TRBJ2-2, with 9 bases aligning to TRBD2. This CDR3 spans 14 amino acids. V lost 2 bases to trimming and J lost 4 bases; unmatched junction nucleotides: 2. CDR1 is GTSNPN, CDR2 SVGIG, per germline (reference sequence). The CDR3 bases are TGTGCCTGGAGTCCGGGACTAGCCACCGGGGAGCTGTTTTTT. This gives the protein CAWSPGLATGELFF.

This clone was detected once. It is likely a read error, because the conserved phenylalanine at the end of the CDR3 is missing. It is unclear where the CDR3 begins or ends on the DNA, so no DNA is shown, and the CDR3 is as TCRdb lists it. The gene calls are TRBV28 and TRBJ1-2; whether TRBD1, the table's D call, matches the DNA was not checked. Germline V gene sequence: CDR1 MDHEN, CDR2 SYDVKM. The CDR3 comprises 12 residues, both ends counted. This chain's CDR3 is CASSSLRTGLIV.

This chain connects TRBV6-1 to TRBJ2-7; 8 positions agree with TRBD2. The germline CDR1 and CDR2 sequences are MNHNS and SASEGT. CDR3 size: 14 residues. V gave up 4 bases and J gave up 4 bases; unmatched junction bases: 6. This CDR3 reads CASSVGGEIYEQYF. The CDR3 DNA sequence: TGTGCCAGCAGTGTCGGGGGGGAGATATACGAGCAGTACTTC.

This clone was seen only a few times. The chain employs TRBV29-1 and TRBJ2-7, with 7 nucleotides matching TRBD1. Germline CDR1 and CDR2: SQVTM and ANQGSEA. The CDR3 extends over 12 amino acids. The J segment lost 6 bases and the V segment lost 4 bases, leaving 6 bases of the junction unmatched. This CDR3 reads CSVAITGVEQYF. CDR3 sequence (DNA): TGCAGCGTTGCCATCACAGGGGTCGAGCAGTACTTC.

The V and J genes are TRBV28 and TRBJ2-2; TRBD2 matches at 7 bases. Germline V gene sequence: CDR1 MDHEN, CDR2 SYDVKM. The ends lost 3 bases at V and 5 bases at J; junction bases unmatched: 9. The CDR3 is 16 residues long. The CDR3 coding sequence is TGTGCCAGCAGTTTGCTAGCGGCGACCGATACCGGGGAGCTGTTTTTT. This translates into CASSLLAATDTGELFF.

This chain joins TRBV9 and TRBJ1-3; D unresolved. CDR3 length equals 20 residues. Germline V gives CDR1 SGDLS, CDR2 YYNGEE. Trimming stripped 3 bases from V and 0 bases from J, with 25 bases between. This CDR3 is CASSGITGQDSPASGNTIYF. CDR3 DNA: TGTGCCAGCAGCGGTATAACTGGCCAGGACTCTCCTGCCTCTGGAAACACCATATATTTT.

The table lists this clone with a few counts. The chain couples TRBV5-6 to TRBJ1-5; D gene uncertain. The germline gives CDR1 SGHDT, CDR2 YYEEEE. V was clipped by 0 bases and J by 4 bases, with 11 bases between them. The CDR3 contains 15 residues. The CDR3: CASSLAWQSNQPQHF. As DNA, the CDR3 is TGTGCCAGCAGCTTGGCCTGGCAGTCGAATCAGCCCCAGCATTTT.

Of note for this clone: A much larger clone differs by one base, so this may be a read error. The DNA of the CDR3 is TGTGCCAGCAGTCTGAACACCGGGGAGCTGTTTTTT. It yields the protein CASSLNTGELFF. The V gene is TRBV6-5, the J gene TRBJ2-2; D remains unclear. With 5 bases removed from V and 1 base from J, the gap between germline ends came to 2 bases. The CDR3 runs to 12 residues. Looked up from germline, CDR1 is MNHEY and CDR2 is SVGAGI.

The chain uses TRBV5-1 and TRBJ2-7; 10 nucleotides line up with TRBD2. J lost 3 bases, V lost 2 bases, and 5 bases had no gene match. Germline values: CDR1 SGHRS, CDR2 YFSETQ. The CDR3 is made up of 15 amino acids. CDR3 in amino acids: CASSFGLAELYEQYF. The CDR3 DNA sequence: TGCGCCAGCAGCTTCGGACTAGCGGAACTCTACGAGCAGTACTTC.

V and J are TRBV23-1 and TRBJ2-7; 9 positions match TRBD2. TRBV23-1 is an open reading frame whose function is uncertain. There are 15 residues in the CDR3. Germline trimming cut 8 bases from V and 4 bases from J; bases unmatched to any gene: 12. Here the CDR3 reads CASPPGLAGCYEQYF. For the CDR3, the DNA is TGCGCCAGCCCCCCGGGCCTAGCGGGATGTTACGAGCAGTACTTC.

This chain uses TRBV5-1 with TRBJ1-2, with 10 nucleotides matching TRBD1. Germline lookup yields CDR1 SGHRS and CDR2 YFSETQ. The CDR3 spans 15 residues. Trimming removed 3 bases from V and 7 bases from J; junction bases left unmatched: 9. In DNA, the CDR3 is TGCGCCAGCAGCTGGACAGGGGGTGCAGGGACTGGCTACACCTTC. Translated: CASSWTGGAGTGYTF.

V usage is TRBV9 and J usage is TRBJ2-3; TRBD2 matches 9 bases. Trimming cost V 0 bases and J 4 bases; bases outside gene matches: 9. The germline V gene encodes CDR1 SGDLS and CDR2 YYNGEE. The CDR3 is 17 residues long. CDR3 in amino acids: CASSVADSGRGPDTQYF. CDR3 DNA sequence: TGTGCCAGCAGCGTAGCCGATAGCGGGAGAGGCCCAGATACGCAGTATTTT. Together with reference TRBV9 and TRBJ2-3, the CDR3 gives the full variable domain: DSGVTQTPKHLITATGQRVTLRCSPRSGDLSVYWYQQSLDQGLQFLIQYYNGEERAKGNILERFSAQQFPDLHSELNLSSLELGDSALYFCASSVADSGRGPDTQYFGPGTRLTVL.

Only a few counts were recorded for this clone. The genes are TRBV28 and TRBJ2-1; D is possibly TRBD1 (6 bases). Germline V gene lookup returns CDR1 MDHEN and CDR2 SYDVKM. The CDR3 runs to 15 residues. V was pared by 3 bases and J by 8 bases, with 17 bases between. The CDR3 spells CASSLGTPLGDEQFF. The CDR3 DNA is TGTGCCAGCAGTTTGGGGACACCACTTGGGGATGAGCAGTTCTTC.

The V and J genes are TRBV5-1 and TRBJ2-5; no reliable D call. There are 13 residues in the CDR3. The germline CDR1 and CDR2 sequences are SGHRS and YFSETQ. V gave up 4 bases and J gave up 5 bases, with 12 bases separating them. The CDR3 is CASSPEVWETQYF. CDR3 in DNA: TGCGCCAGCAGCCCCGAGGTGTGGGAGACCCAGTACTTC.

The chain couples TRBV7-2 to TRBJ2-3; D is undetermined. Between the trimmed V and J ends, which lost 3 bases and 4 bases, there was a span of 14 bases. The germline CDR1 and CDR2 sequences are SGHTA and FQGNSA. This CDR3 has 15 residues. The CDR3 nucleotides read TGTGCCAGCAGCTTCCGCCTATTTGGAGCAGATACGCAGTATTTT. Protein sequence: CASSFRLFGADTQYF. The complete variable domain, with remaining parts taken from reference TRBV7-2 and TRBJ2-3, reads GAGVSQSPSNKVTEKGKDVELRCDPISGHTALYWYRQSLGQGLEFLIYFQGNSAPDKSGLPSDRFSAERTGGSVSTLTIQRTQQEDSAVYLCASSFRLFGADTQYFGPGTRLTVL.

This clone appeared a few times. The CDR3 sequence is CASSRSTGTDEKLFF. In DNA, the CDR3 is TGTGCCAGCAGCCGATCAACAGGGACGGATGAAAAACTGTTTTTT. The V call is TRBV5-4, the J call TRBJ1-4; D may be TRBD1 (6 bases). This CDR3 comprises 15 residues. Trimming took 4 bases from V and 6 from J, leaving 16 bases between them. Germline V gives CDR1 SGHNT, CDR2 YYREEE (reference sequence).

The chain links TRBV11-1 to TRBJ2-7, with 8 bases lining up with TRBD2. This CDR3 is built from 12 residues. V was clipped by 5 bases and J by 6 bases; unmatched bases: 3. The germline V gene encodes CDR1 SGHAT and CDR2 FQDESV (reference sequence). The CDR3: CASSREGSEQYF. The DNA for the CDR3 is TGTGCCAGCAGCCGGGAGGGCAGCGAGCAGTACTTC.

The chain employs TRBV18 and TRBJ1-2; TRBD1 agrees at 11 bases. This CDR3 is built from 16 residues. V was clipped by 1 base and J by 4 bases; unmatched bases: 5. Germline V gene lookup returns CDR1 KGHSH and CDR2 LQKENI. CDR3 residues: CASSPRTGGTVYGYTF. The CDR3 DNA reads TGTGCCAGCTCACCACGGACAGGGGGCACGGTCTATGGCTACACCTTC.

This clone was seen more than once but under ten times. The gene calls are TRBV2 and TRBJ2-1; 7 nucleotides agree with TRBD2. The ends lost 7 bases at V and 4 bases at J; junction bases unmatched: 10. From germline, CDR1 is SNHLY and CDR2 FYNNEI. The length of the CDR3 is 15 residues. The CDR3 loop is CASTEASGVYNEQFF. The DNA of the CDR3 is TGTGCCAGCACCGAAGCTAGCGGAGTGTACAATGAGCAGTTCTTC. The full variable domain, rest sourced from reference TRBV2 and TRBJ2-1, is EPEVTQTPSHQVTQMGQEVILRCVPISNHLYFYWYRQILGQKVEFLVSFYNNEISEKSEIFDDQFSVERPDGSNFTLKIRSTKLEDSAMYFCASTEASGVYNEQFFGPGTRLTVL.